This is a list of T cell receptor beta chains from one sample in a study of blood T cell repertoires in COVID-19. Generated by immunoSEQ multiplex PCR, the TCRdb table keeps only in-frame clones and is missing some. The table lists about 350,000 clones, roughly 84% of them singletons. The sample taken for sequencing was PBMCs or T cells enriched from blood (not recorded which). The receptor set was obtained from a woman aged 25-40 years who had recovered from COVID-19. Each CDR3 is given with its conserved first and last residue. The D gene is left open where the match is weak. The size of a clone is reported for some rows only, either as once, few or many, or as a class for expanded clones.

clone size,J gene,D gene,V gene,CDR3 DNA,CDR3 protein
.,TRBJ1-5,TRBD1,TRBV5-8,TGTGCCAGCAGCGATCCGACAGGGCGGTGGGATCAGCCCCAGCATTTT,CASSDPTGRWDQPQHF
.,TRBJ2-1,TRBD2,TRBV7-2,TGTGCCAGCAGCACCCAGCGGGGGCCCGATTTCTTC,CASSTQRGPDFF
.,TRBJ1-2,.,TRBV19,TGTGCCAGTAGTATGGCGGGAGGGGCGGACAACTATGGCTACACCTTC,CASSMAGGADNYGYTF
.,TRBJ2-3,TRBD2,TRBV18,TGTGCCAGCTCATCGAGGCGGGGGGCGGACACAGATACGCAGTATTTT,CASSSRRGADTDTQYF
.,TRBJ1-5,TRBD1,TRBV4-3,TGCGCCAGCAGCCCAGGACAGGGGGAACAGCCCCAGCATTTT,CASSPGQGEQPQHF
.,TRBJ1-5,.,TRBV11-2,TGTGCCAGCAGCGCCTACGGAGGAAATCAGCCCCAGCATTTT,CASSAYGGNQPQHF
.,TRBJ1-3,.,TRBV10-3,TGTGCCATCAGACCACAGGGAGATTCTGGAAACACCATATATTTT,CAIRPQGDSGNTIYF
.,TRBJ1-3,.,TRBV7-2,TGTGCCAGCAGCTTAGAAGGTGGAGGGGTTTCGCGAAACACCATATATTTT,CASSLEGGGVSRNTIYF
.,TRBJ2-7,.,TRBV4-2,TGTGCCAGCAGCCAAGATCTAGGGCAGGGGTGGACCTACGAGCAGTACTTC,CASSQDLGQGWTYEQYF
.,TRBJ1-3,.,TRBV3-1/TRBV3-2,TGTGCCAGCAGCCAAGATGGCTTATCTGGAAACACCATATATTTT,CASSQDGLSGNTIYF
few,TRBJ2-7,.,TRBV21-1,TGTGCCAGCAGCTCCCGGGACAGCTTTTTTGGGCAGTACTTC,CASSSRDSFFGQYF
.,TRBJ1-2,TRBD1,TRBV20-1,TGCAGTGCTAGTGAAACAGGGGTCGGCTATGGCTACACCTTC,CSASETGVGYGYTF
.,TRBJ2-1,TRBD1,TRBV28,TGTGCCAGCAGTCCCACGGGACAGGGTTACAATGAGCAGTTCTTC,CASSPTGQGYNEQFF
.,TRBJ2-6,.,TRBV18,TGTGCCAGCTCACCGGACTCCGGGGCCAACGTCCTGACTTTC,CASSPDSGANVLTF
.,TRBJ1-1,.,TRBV28,TGTGCCAGCAGTCCTATTGACAGGAACACTGAAGCTTTCTTT,CASSPIDRNTEAFF
.,TRBJ2-4,.,TRBV28,TGTGCCAGCAGTTTTAGGGGCAGCCAGCTAGCCAAAAACATTCAGTACTTC,CASSFRGSQLAKNIQYF
.,TRBJ1-6,.,TRBV5-6,TGTGCCAGCAGCTCCAAGCGTCAGAGCTCCTATAATTCACCCCTCCACTTT,CASSSKRQSSYNSPLHF
.,TRBJ2-7,.,TRBV5-1,TGCGCCAGCAGCTTGCTTTCAAGCGGGTCTAGCTACGAGCAGTACTTC,CASSLLSSGSSYEQYF
.,TRBJ2-7,.,TRBV15,TGTGCCACCAGCAGAGATCGGGTCCAAACCTACGAGCAGTACTTC,CATSRDRVQTYEQYF
.,TRBJ1-2,.,TRBV28,TGTGCCAGCAGTTCAGGGGTTAACTATGGCTACACCTTC,CASSSGVNYGYTF
.,TRBJ1-4,TRBD1,TRBV6-5,TGTGCCAGCAGCCTGGACAGGGCGGGAGAAAAACTGTTTTTT,CASSLDRAGEKLFF
.,TRBJ1-1,.,TRBV18,TGTGCCAGCTCAGCAAACGACAGGAACACTGAAGCTTTCTTT,CASSANDRNTEAFF
once,TRBJ2-5,TRBD1,TRBV5-1,TGCGCCAGCAGCCCCCGGACAGGGGGAGTCTTGGTGGGAGAGACCCAGTACTTC,CASSPRTGGVLVGETQYF
few,TRBJ2-3,.,TRBV5-1,TGCGCCAGCAGCTCCGGGACACCTAAGGATACGCAGTATTTT,CASSSGTPKDTQYF
.,TRBJ2-2,TRBD2,TRBV5-5,TGTGCCAGCAGCTTGAATCTGCTAGCGGGGGGGAACGCGAACACCGGGGAGCTGTTTTTT,CASSLNLLAGGNANTGELFF
.,TRBJ2-7,TRBD1,TRBV19,TGTGCCAGTAGTGTCGGGACAGGAGAAGGATCCGAGCAGTACTTC,CASSVGTGEGSEQYF
once,TRBJ2-4,TRBD2,TRBV27,TGTGCCAGCAGTTTTCGTCCGGGGGGAGCCAAAAACATTCAGTACTTC,CASSFRPGGAKNIQYF
.,TRBJ1-1,TRBD1,TRBV28,TGTGCCAGCAGGGGACAGATAAACACTGAAGCTTTCTTT,CASRGQINTEAFF
once,TRBJ2-5,.,TRBV12-3/TRBV12-4,TGTGCCAGCAGTTTATTTAGTCCTGGGACCCAGTACTTC,CASSLFSPGTQYF
once,TRBJ1-4,TRBD1,TRBV27,TGTGCCAGCAGAAGCCGGACAGGGGATTACGAAAAACTGTTTTTT,CASRSRTGDYEKLFF
.,TRBJ2-2,TRBD1,TRBV7-2,TGTGCCAGCAGCCCAAACAGGGGGCGCTTCGGGGAGCTGTTTTTT,CASSPNRGRFGELFF
.,TRBJ1-5,TRBD1,TRBV27,TGTGCCAGCAGTACAGACAGGGGTCAGCCCCAGCATTTT,CASSTDRGQPQHF
.,TRBJ1-2,.,TRBV2,TGTGCCAGCAGTGAGGGAGGTATCAGTATTTATGGCTACACCTTC,CASSEGGISIYGYTF
.,TRBJ1-6,TRBD1,TRBV10-3,TGTGCCATCAGTGCCGCGGACAGGGGATCTTCACCCCTCCACTTT,CAISAADRGSSPLHF
.,TRBJ2-1,TRBD2,TRBV6-2/TRBV6-3,TGTGCCAGCAGTTCATACGGACTAGCGGGGGGGGCTGACAATGAGCAGTTCTTC,CASSSYGLAGGADNEQFF
.,TRBJ1-3,.,TRBV6-5,TGTGCCAGCATCCAGGCGAACACCATATATTTT,CASIQANTIYF
.,TRBJ1-2,TRBD1,TRBV19,TGTGCCAGTAGTACCAGACAGGGGGCAGATGGCTACACCTTC,CASSTRQGADGYTF
.,TRBJ2-7,TRBD1,TRBV10-3,TGTGCCATCAGTGAGGCCGGGACAGGCGACGCCGAGCAGTACTTC,CAISEAGTGDAEQYF
.,TRBJ1-1,.,TRBV6-4,TGTGCCAGCAGTGACGGAGGCAGGCCCGGCGATGAAGCTTTCTTT,CASSDGGRPGDEAFF
.,TRBJ2-1,TRBD1,TRBV24-1,TGTGCCACCAGTGATTTACTGACAGGACAGGGTTACAATGAGCAGTTCTTC,CATSDLLTGQGYNEQFF
.,TRBJ2-1,TRBD1,TRBV9,TGTGCCAGCAGCGCCGGGACAGGCTCCTTCGGGGAGCAGTTCTTC,CASSAGTGSFGEQFF
.,TRBJ1-4,TRBD1,TRBV28,TGTGCCAGCAGCCCCCACCAGACAGGGAATGAAAAACTGTTTTTT,CASSPHQTGNEKLFF
.,TRBJ2-1,TRBD1,TRBV19,TGTGCCAGTAGTCCAGACAGGGGATCCTACAATGAGCAGTTCTTC,CASSPDRGSYNEQFF
.,TRBJ1-5,.,TRBV10-2,TGCGCCAGCAGTGACCCTGGGGGGAAGCAAAAGCCCCAGCATTTT,CASSDPGGKQKPQHF
.,TRBJ2-7,TRBD2,TRBV4-2,TGTGCCAGCAGCCAAGGGGGTAGCGGGGACTACGAGCAGTACTTC,CASSQGGSGDYEQYF
.,TRBJ1-2,.,TRBV19,TGTGCCAGTAGTATGCGGGGACGGCTCCGTGACCTTTATGGCTACACCTTC,CASSMRGRLRDLYGYTF
.,TRBJ1-1,.,TRBV5-4,TGTGCCAGCAGCTTGCAGGGGATGAACACTGAAGCTTTCTTT,CASSLQGMNTEAFF
.,TRBJ2-3,TRBD2,TRBV3-1/TRBV3-2,TGTGCCAGCAGCCACTGGACTAGCGGGAAATCAGATACGCAGTATTTT,CASSHWTSGKSDTQYF
.,TRBJ1-6,.,TRBV7-8,TGTGCCAGCAGCTTACAGATCTATAATTCACCCCTCCACTTT,CASSLQIYNSPLHF
few,TRBJ1-4,.,TRBV7-9,TGTGCCAGCAGCTTAGGGCAGGGGAGTGAAAAACTGTTTTTT,CASSLGQGSEKLFF
.,TRBJ1-5,.,TRBV7-8,TGTGCCAGCAGCTTAGCCTGGGGACACACCCTGGGCAATCAGCCCCAGCATTTT,CASSLAWGHTLGNQPQHF
.,TRBJ1-6,TRBD1,TRBV19,TGTGCCAGTAGTATCGGCCAGGGGGGTAATTCACCCCTCCACTTT,CASSIGQGGNSPLHF